The rows below give T cell receptor beta chains drawn from one sample of a study of early T cells in non-severe SARS-CoV-2 infection. One entry per CDR3 protein results from TCRdb running MiXCR on the 5' RACE reads. The sample holds 90,000 to 120,000 distinct CDR3 sequences, around 10% seen once. The sample consisted of whole blood. These receptors were taken from an adult who was a healthcare worker with PCR-confirmed SARS-CoV-2 infection or an uninfected control (not recorded which). Both conserved end residues are part of each CDR3. Fields, in order: V gene, J gene, clone size, D gene, CDR3 DNA, CDR3 protein. D genes are given only for firm matches. The size entry is marked missing in some rows and otherwise reads once, few, many or a size class.

V gene: TRBV5-1
J gene: TRBJ2-1
clone size: -
D gene: -
CDR3 DNA: TGCGCCAGCAGCGCAAGGGACCCTGAGCAGTTCTTC
CDR3 protein: CASSARDPEQFF

V gene: TRBV11-2
J gene: TRBJ2-5
clone size: many
D gene: TRBD1
CDR3 DNA: TGTGCCAGCAGCTTAGGAGGGGGCTGGGAGACCCAGTACTTC
CDR3 protein: CASSLGGGWETQYF

V gene: TRBV2
J gene: TRBJ2-1
clone size: many
D gene: -
CDR3 DNA: TGTGCCAGCAGTGACCGGGGGTACGGTTCCCTTGAGCAGTTCTTC
CDR3 protein: CASSDRGYGSLEQFF

V gene: TRBV19
J gene: TRBJ1-2
clone size: many
D gene: -
CDR3 DNA: TGTGCCAGTACTAGAAGGACCATCCCCTCGATAGATGGCTACACCTTC
CDR3 protein: CASTRRTIPSIDGYTF

V gene: TRBV5-1
J gene: TRBJ2-1
clone size: few
D gene: -
CDR3 DNA: TGCGCCAGCAGCTTGGAACCCCCCAGCTCCCTCCGGAGAAATGAGCAGTTCTTC
CDR3 protein: CASSLEPPSSLRRNEQFF

V gene: TRBV6-6
J gene: TRBJ2-7
clone size: -
D gene: TRBD2
CDR3 DNA: TGTGCCATCCAACTAGCGGGGCAGTACGAGCAGTACTTC
CDR3 protein: CAIQLAGQYEQYF

V gene: TRBV5-1
J gene: TRBJ1-1
clone size: many
D gene: -
CDR3 DNA: TGCGCCAGCAGCCAACCTGGGACCACTGAAGCTTTCTTT
CDR3 protein: CASSQPGTTEAFF

V gene: TRBV3-1
J gene: TRBJ1-1
clone size: -
D gene: -
CDR3 DNA: TGTGCCAGCAACCTTGGACACGGTATATCGAACACTGAAGCTTTCTTT
CDR3 protein: CASNLGHGISNTEAFF

V gene: TRBV6-6
J gene: TRBJ1-6
clone size: few
D gene: -
CDR3 DNA: TGTGCCAGCAGGAGTTCGGGTTTTAATTCACCCCTCCACTTT
CDR3 protein: CASRSSGFNSPLHF

V gene: TRBV20-1
J gene: TRBJ2-5
clone size: -
D gene: -
CDR3 DNA: TGCAGTGCTAGTAGCTCGGGGGTAATATCGTACGGAGAGACCCAGTACTTC
CDR3 protein: CSASSSGVISYGETQYF

V gene: TRBV4-1
J gene: TRBJ2-4
clone size: many
D gene: TRBD2
CDR3 DNA: TGCGCCAGCAGCCAAACCCCCGGGACTAGCGGGGATAGCATTCAGTACTTC
CDR3 protein: CASSQTPGTSGDSIQYF

V gene: TRBV12-3/TRBV12-4
J gene: TRBJ2-7
clone size: many
D gene: -
CDR3 DNA: TGTGCCAGCAGTGTCGGACTGACACCGAGCGAGCAGTACTTC
CDR3 protein: CASSVGLTPSEQYF

V gene: TRBV20-1
J gene: TRBJ2-3
clone size: few
D gene: TRBD2
CDR3 DNA: TGCAGTGCGCCCGCCGGCGGGGGGGCGCAGTATTTT
CDR3 protein: CSAPAGGGAQYF

V gene: TRBV6-1
J gene: TRBJ1-3
clone size: many
D gene: -
CDR3 DNA: TGTGCCAGCAGTGAAGATCAGGGGTGGGGAAACACCATATATTTT
CDR3 protein: CASSEDQGWGNTIYF

V gene: TRBV12-3/TRBV12-4
J gene: TRBJ2-7
clone size: many
D gene: -
CDR3 DNA: TGTGCCAGCAGTTCCCCTCCGGGTTACTACGAGCAGTACTTC
CDR3 protein: CASSSPPGYYEQYF

V gene: TRBV29-1
J gene: TRBJ2-7
clone size: many
D gene: -
CDR3 DNA: TGCAGCGTGACGACCTGGGGCGGAGGGGACGAGCAGTACTTC
CDR3 protein: CSVTTWGGGDEQYF

V gene: TRBV29-1
J gene: TRBJ1-2
clone size: -
D gene: TRBD1
CDR3 DNA: TGCAGCGTTGAAGTTCCGACAGGGGAAGGCTACACCTTC
CDR3 protein: CSVEVPTGEGYTF

V gene: TRBV10-1
J gene: TRBJ1-1
clone size: few
D gene: -
CDR3 DNA: TGCGCCAGCAGTGAGTCTGGGACGTGGAACACTGAAGCTTTCTTT
CDR3 protein: CASSESGTWNTEAFF

V gene: TRBV5-4
J gene: TRBJ2-1
clone size: -
D gene: -
CDR3 DNA: TGTGCCAGCAGCTTGGAGGCGCGCTCCTACAATGAGCAGTTCTTC
CDR3 protein: CASSLEARSYNEQFF